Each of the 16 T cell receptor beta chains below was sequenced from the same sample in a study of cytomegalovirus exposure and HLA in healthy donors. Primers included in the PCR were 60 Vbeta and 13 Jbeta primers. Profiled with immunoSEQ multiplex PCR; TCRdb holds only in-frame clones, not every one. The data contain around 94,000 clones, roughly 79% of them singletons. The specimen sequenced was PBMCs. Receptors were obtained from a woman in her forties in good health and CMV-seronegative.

The CDR3 bases are TGCGCCAGCAGCTTGGGTGGGACAGATAATTCACCCCTCCACTTT. It specifies CASSLGGTDNSPLHF. The rearrangement uses TRBV5-1 and TRBJ1-6; 7 positions agree with TRBD1. The CDR3 spans 15 residues. Trimming removed 0 bases from V and 5 bases from J; junction bases left unmatched: 2. Germline loops: CDR1 SGHRS, CDR2 YFSETQ.

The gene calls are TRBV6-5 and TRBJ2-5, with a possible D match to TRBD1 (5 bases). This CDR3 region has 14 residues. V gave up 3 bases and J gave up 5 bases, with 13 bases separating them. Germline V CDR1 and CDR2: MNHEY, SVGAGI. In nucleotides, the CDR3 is TGTGCCAGCAGTTATCAGGGCGGCAAGGAGACCCAGTACTTC. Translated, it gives CASSYQGGKETQYF.

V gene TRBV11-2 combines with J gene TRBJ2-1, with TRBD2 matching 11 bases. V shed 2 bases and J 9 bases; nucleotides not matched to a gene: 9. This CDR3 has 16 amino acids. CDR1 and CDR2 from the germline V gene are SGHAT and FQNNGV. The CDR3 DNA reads TGTGCCAGCAGCTTACTCCTAGCGGGGGGCCTCGGTGAGCAGTTCTTC. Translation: CASSLLLAGGLGEQFF.

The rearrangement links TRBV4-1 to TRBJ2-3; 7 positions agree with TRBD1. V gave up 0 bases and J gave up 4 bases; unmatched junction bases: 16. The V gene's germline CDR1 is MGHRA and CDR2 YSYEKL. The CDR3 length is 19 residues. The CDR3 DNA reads TGCGCCAGCAGCCAAGAGGGCCCCCCCCGACAGGGTAGGGCAGATACGCAGTATTTT. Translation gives CASSQEGPPRQGRADTQYF.

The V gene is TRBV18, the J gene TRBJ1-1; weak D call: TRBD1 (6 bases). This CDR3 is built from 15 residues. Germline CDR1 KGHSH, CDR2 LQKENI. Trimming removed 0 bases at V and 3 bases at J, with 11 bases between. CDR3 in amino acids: CASSPPNRADTEAFF. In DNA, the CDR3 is TGTGCCAGCTCACCACCGAACAGGGCGGACACTGAAGCTTTCTTT.

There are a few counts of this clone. The CDR3 bases are TGTGCCTGGAGGACAGGCAATGGGAACACTGAAGCTTTCTTT. Translating gives CAWRTGNGNTEAFF. The chain is built from TRBV30 and TRBJ1-1; a possible D gene is TRBD1 (6 bases). V was trimmed by 3 bases and J by 1 base, leaving 12 bases between them. CDR3 size: 14 residues. The germline V gene encodes CDR1 GTSNPN and CDR2 SVGIG (reference sequence).

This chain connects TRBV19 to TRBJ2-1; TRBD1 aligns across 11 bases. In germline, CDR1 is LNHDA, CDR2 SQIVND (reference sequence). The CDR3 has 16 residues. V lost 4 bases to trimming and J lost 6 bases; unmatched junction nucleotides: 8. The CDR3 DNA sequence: TGTGCCAGTAGTACCACGAGGACAGGGGGCCTCAATGAGCAGTTCTTC. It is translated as CASSTTRTGGLNEQFF.

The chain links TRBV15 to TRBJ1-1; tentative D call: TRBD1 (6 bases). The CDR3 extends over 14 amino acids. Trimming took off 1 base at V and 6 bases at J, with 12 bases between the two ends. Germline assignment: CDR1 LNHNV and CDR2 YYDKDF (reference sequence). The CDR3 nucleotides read TGTGCCACCAGCAGAGTGGGGGCAGCCGCTGAAGCTTTCTTT. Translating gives CATSRVGAAAEAFF.

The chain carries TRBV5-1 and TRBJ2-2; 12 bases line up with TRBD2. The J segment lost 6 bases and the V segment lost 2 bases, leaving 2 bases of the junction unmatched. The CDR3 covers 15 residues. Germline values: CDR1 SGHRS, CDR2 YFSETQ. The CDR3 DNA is TGCGCCAGCAGCTTAGGACTAGCGGGGTCCGGGGAGCTGTTTTTT. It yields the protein CASSLGLAGSGELFF.

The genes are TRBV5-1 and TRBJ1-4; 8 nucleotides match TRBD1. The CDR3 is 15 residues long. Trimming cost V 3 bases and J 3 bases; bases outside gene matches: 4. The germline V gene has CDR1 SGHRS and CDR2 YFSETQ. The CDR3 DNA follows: TGCGCCAGCAGCTCGACAGGGGTGGCTAATGAAAAACTGTTTTTT. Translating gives CASSSTGVANEKLFF. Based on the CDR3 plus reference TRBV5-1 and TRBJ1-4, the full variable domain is KAGVTQTPRYLIKTRGQQVTLSCSPISGHRSVSWYQQTPGQGLQFLFEYFSETQRNKGNFPGRFSGRQFSNSRSEMNVSTLELGDSALYLCASSSTGVANEKLFFGSGTQLSVL.

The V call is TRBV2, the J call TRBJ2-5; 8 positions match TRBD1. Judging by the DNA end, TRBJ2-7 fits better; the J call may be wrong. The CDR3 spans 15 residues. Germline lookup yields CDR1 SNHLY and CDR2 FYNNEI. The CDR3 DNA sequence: TGTGCCAGCAGTGAGGGTGGCAGGGGGCTCGGCGAGCAGTACTTC. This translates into CASSEGGRGLGEQYF.

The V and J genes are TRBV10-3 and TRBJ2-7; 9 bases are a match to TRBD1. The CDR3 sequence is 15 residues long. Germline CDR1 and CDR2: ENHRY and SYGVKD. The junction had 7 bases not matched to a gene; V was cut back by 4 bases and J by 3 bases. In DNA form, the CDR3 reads TGTGCCATCAGTGGTATGACAGGGGGAAACTACGAGCAGTACTTC. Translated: CAISGMTGGNYEQYF.

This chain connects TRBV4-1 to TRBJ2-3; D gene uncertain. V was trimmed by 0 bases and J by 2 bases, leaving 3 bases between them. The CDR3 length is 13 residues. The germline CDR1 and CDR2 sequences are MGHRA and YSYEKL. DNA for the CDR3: TGCGCCAGCAGCCAAGAGGCCACAGATACGCAGTATTTT. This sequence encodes CASSQEATDTQYF.

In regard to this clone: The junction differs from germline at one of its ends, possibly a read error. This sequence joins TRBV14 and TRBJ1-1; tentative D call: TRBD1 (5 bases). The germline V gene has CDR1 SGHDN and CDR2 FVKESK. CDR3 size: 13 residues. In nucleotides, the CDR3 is TGTGCCAGCAGCCAACCATGGGGGACTGGAGCTTTCTTT. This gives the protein CASSQPWGTGAFF.

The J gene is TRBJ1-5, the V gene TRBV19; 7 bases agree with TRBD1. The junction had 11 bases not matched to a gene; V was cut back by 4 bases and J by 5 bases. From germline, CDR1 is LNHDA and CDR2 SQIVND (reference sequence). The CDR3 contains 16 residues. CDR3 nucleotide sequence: TGTGCCAGTAGTACCCTTCGACAGGGTCGAGATCAGCCCCAGCATTTT. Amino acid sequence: CASSTLRQGRDQPQHF.

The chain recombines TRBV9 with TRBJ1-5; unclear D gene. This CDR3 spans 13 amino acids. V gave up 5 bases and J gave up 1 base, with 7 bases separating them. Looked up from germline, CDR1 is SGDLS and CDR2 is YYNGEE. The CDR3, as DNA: TGTGCCAGCAGTCGGGAGAGCAATCAGCCCCAGCATTTT. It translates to CASSRESNQPQHF.